Listed below are T cell receptor beta chains from one sample, sequenced in a study of blood T cell repertoires in COVID-19. Measured with immunoSEQ multiplex PCR; TCRdb has only the in-frame clones, and not every one. The sample contains about 120,000 clones, around three quarters of which appear only once. Sequencing input: peripheral blood. These receptors were collected from a woman of 80 years or more with acute or convalescent COVID-19. CDR3s include the opening cysteine and the closing phenylalanine or tryptophan.

TRBV18	TRBJ1-5	CASSKGQLIGNQPQHF
TRBV9	TRBJ1-4	CASSVDQGNEKLFF
TRBV4-3	TRBJ1-1	CASSQVQGGNTEAFF
TRBV7-2	TRBJ1-2	CASSLDSITGGGYTF
TRBV12-3/TRBV12-4	TRBJ2-2	CASSFRTGELFF
TRBV12-3/TRBV12-4	TRBJ1-1	CASSTGLPTEAFF
TRBV4-2	TRBJ2-1	CASSQVAGAGNEQFF
TRBV4-3	TRBJ1-6	CASSLMTGGSYNSPLHF
TRBV29-1	TRBJ2-5	CSVDRNQETQYF
TRBV27	TRBJ1-4	CASSLGGGSEKLFF
TRBV6-2/TRBV6-3	TRBJ1-1	CASSSRVNTEAFF
TRBV6-2/TRBV6-3	TRBJ2-3	CASRPVGSGRTDTQYF
TRBV18	TRBJ2-7	CASSQQGYEQYF
TRBV11-2	TRBJ1-2	CASSLDSSTESYTF
TRBV15	TRBJ1-4	CATSSRQGKDEKLFF